The sequence of this T cell receptor beta chain was determined in a study of cytomegalovirus exposure and HLA in healthy donors. Study-wide findings and caveats: HLA alleles showed associations with fewer than 20,000 TCR beta sequences in a later analysis, at a 0.05 false discovery rate. Researchers left out some V segments, among them TRBV6-2 and TRBV6-3, as indistinguishable.

PCR used 60 Vbeta primers and 13 Jbeta primers. Repertoires were generated with immunoSEQ multiplex PCR, while TCRdb's copy carries only in-frame clones and drops some. The repertoire holds about 100,000 clones, with about 75% as singletons. The V gene's germline CDR1 is MNHEY and CDR2 SMNVEV (reference sequence). This CDR3 spans 15 amino acids. Trimming cost V 5 bases and J 6 bases, with 19 bases left between them. Comments on this clone: Its matching antigen is unknown.

The sample comprised PBMCs. The TCR sequence derives from a male donor in good health and CMV-seropositive. The gene calls are TRBV27 and TRBJ1-1; D is undetermined. As DNA, the CDR3 is TGTGCCAGCAGTGCTCCTCACCGAGGTTCGTCTGAAGCTTTCTTT. It is translated as CASSAPHRGSSEAFF.